This T cell receptor (beta chain) was identified during a study of T-cell reconstitution after alpha-beta-depleted transplantation in children. A few counts support this clonotype. Unique molecular identifiers were used to barcode this TCRbeta library. TCRdb re-called the PCR reads through MiXCR, storing one row per CDR3 protein. This sample yields about 540,000 distinct CDR3 sequences, of which around 20% are seen a single time; 3.3% belongs to the top ten. Looked up from germline, CDR1 is SEHNR and CDR2 is FQNEAQ (reference sequence). The CDR3 has 15 residues. V trimming: 5 bases; J trimming: 6 bases; junction bases outside the gene matches: 7.

The sequence derives from a human donor who donated a stem cell graft to a child with acute lymphoblastic leukemia. The sequenced sample was PBMCs from the stem cell graft donor, obtained from the stem cell graft. This chain connects TRBV7-9 to TRBJ2-7, with 13 bases fitting TRBD2. This CDR3 is CASSGGLAGVPEQYF. CDR3 nucleotides: TGTGCCAGCAGCGGAGGACTAGCGGGAGTCCCCGAGCAGTACTTC.